This TCR beta chain was recorded in a study of blood T cells in healthy people across ages (dated by TCRdb to the mid-2010s). Broadly, across the study: In model experiments, roughly one uniquely barcoded TCR beta cDNA molecule per two T cells was captured by template switching. Donors were grouped into four age groups: young (average approximately 15 years), middle-aged (roughly 40), aged (approximately 67) and long-lived (approximately 81). The study measured age-related changes in TCR beta repertoire diversity using deep sequencing normalized with unique cDNA molecular identifiers. Donors of different ages were randomly distributed across sequencing lanes to avoid experimental bias. For two donors (one aged 18 to 30 and one aged 80 or older), the study analyzed two additional independent replicas of 1 million unique cDNA reads from the same blood draw. Broader findings and caveats from the paper: Observed TCR beta diversity per million T cells fell roughly linearly with age, and a significant reduction was already apparent by age around 39. Compared with the aged group, the long-lived group had more naive CD4+ T cells, fewer expanded clones and increased TCR diversity, suggesting age selection. Because the CMV infection status of the donors was unknown, age-related changes in expanded clonotypes may potentially have been confounded. Observed TCR beta diversity correlated strongly with the percentage of naive T cells measured by flow cytometry. Total diversity estimates from one million sequenced T cells were considered lower bounds and underestimates. Bulk unsorted PBMC profiling prevented conclusive comparison of naive and antigen-experienced compartments.

The library came from 5' RACE. TCRdb lists the instrument as Illumina HiSeq 2500. The second PCR ran for about 6 to 12 cycles and used a J-beta primer mix along with a sample-barcoded 5' primer. Each TCR beta cDNA molecule received a unique molecular identifier from a template-switch 5' adaptor carrying 12 random nucleotides. Each sample yielded at least 3 million CDR3-containing paired-end reads. First-strand cDNA synthesis was performed from all RNA using the Mint cDNA synthesis kit, with priming by a TRBC-specific oligonucleotide. Following uracil-DNA glycosylase treatment, all cDNA underwent a first 18-cycle PCR with the universal primers M1SS and BC2_uni_R. Regarding the original processing steps: For normalization, 1 million high-quality reads were randomly selected from each sample, with every read carrying a distinct molecular identifier. Reads sharing molecular identifiers were discarded rather than binned into consensus sequences. CDR3 identification, clonotype clustering and error correction used MiTCR with a Q25 quality threshold and the strictest error-elimination algorithm. A nonparametric unseen species model using Euler transformation provided a lower-bound estimate of total TCR beta diversity. TCRdb itself trimmed the public reads at Q25 with fastp, ran MiXCR and retained productive beta chains. Rows with one shared CDR3 protein collapse into an entry with the most common genes and DNA. The V and J calls were determined by TCRdb, not by the authors. This sample lists more than 1.4 million distinct CDR3 sequences; approximately 40% were detected once. The top ten constitute approximately 7.9% of the sample.

The donors were roughly 39 Caucasian individuals from Russia, aged about 6 to 95 years, who were systemically healthy. Each donor gave 8 to 10 milliliters of peripheral blood, drawn into EDTA-treated Vacutainer tubes. Ficoll-Paque density-gradient centrifugation was used to isolate PBMCs, with at least 7 million obtained per sample. Total RNA, at least 5.5 micrograms per sample, was extracted from PBMCs with Trizol reagent. For every donor, flow cytometry on a PBMC aliquot measured the percentage of naive CD45RAhigh/CD27high T cells. There are a few counts of this clonotype. It has no known antigen specificity. No clone much larger than this one lies a single base away; base qualities are absent. The germline V gene yields SGDLS for CDR1 and YYNGEE for CDR2. Reading from cysteine to phenylalanine, the CDR3 counts 18 amino acids. The read is trimmed to its CDR3 DNA, 54 bases read in frame from base 1.

The receptor comes from a woman in her late teens or twenties in good health. The rearranged segments are TRBV9 and TRBJ2-5, with TRBD2 as a weak D call on 6 bases. The J call is uncertain, as TRBJ2-7 better fits the DNA end. Sequenced: blood. The DNA is TGTGCCAGCAGCGTATCTGAGAACAAGGAGGGGTTTCCCTACGAGCAGTACTTC. It is translated as CASSVSENKEGFPYEQYF.